This T cell receptor beta chain came from a study of spatial heterogeneity in lung cancer. The wider study: Across the raw uncorrected reads, a unique TCR and UMI combination was observed, on average, more than ten times. Study-level findings and limits: In tumors, expanded intratumoral alpha and beta TCR counts tracked mutation counts.

Every molecule of TCR cDNA had its own unique molecular identifier. TCRdb re-analysed the 5' RACE reads in MiXCR, keeping a single row per CDR3 protein. The sample has 20,000 to 30,000 distinct CDR3 sequences, roughly 8.6% seen once. This sample's time point: sample taken at primary tumor resection. Sequencing covered unsorted whole RNA taken from tumor, nontumor lung or frozen PBMC. For this clonotype: The target antigen is unknown.

The receptor was derived from a male donor with early-stage non-small cell lung cancer. The source material was lung tumor tissue, sampled at surgery.

CDR3 sequence reads: CASSEYAEAFF. In nucleotides, the CDR3 is TGTGCCAGCAGTGAATACGCTGAAGCTTTCTTT. The chain couples TRBV2 to TRBJ1-1; D remains ambiguous. Germline assignment: CDR1 SNHLY and CDR2 FYNNEI. The CDR3 consists of 11 residues. The V gene lost 2 bases and the J gene lost 6 bases, with 4 bases spanning the gap.